What follows are 24 T cell receptor beta chains derived from one specimen sequenced in a study of cytomegalovirus exposure and HLA in healthy donors. The PCR was carried out with 60 Vbeta primers and 13 Jbeta primers. Profiled with immunoSEQ multiplex PCR; TCRdb holds only in-frame clones, not every one. Among roughly 150,000 clones listed, around four fifths were seen once. The sequencing input was PBMCs. The receptors stem from a man aged 25-40 years in good health.

The chain employs TRBV27 and TRBJ2-7; 7 positions agree with TRBD1. V shed 7 bases and J 2 bases; nucleotides not matched to a gene: 5. Germline CDR1 and CDR2: MNHEY and SMNVEV (reference sequence). This CDR3 has 13 amino acids. The CDR3 nucleotides read TGTGCCAGCAAAGGACAGGACCCCTACGAGCAGTACTTC. Translating it yields CASKGQDPYEQYF.

V is TRBV6-5 and J is TRBJ1-1; tentative D call: TRBD1 (6 bases). V gave up 5 bases and J gave up 0 bases, with 13 bases separating them. The CDR3 is made up of 15 amino acids. The germline CDR1 and CDR2 sequences are MNHEY and SVGAGI. CDR3 DNA sequence: TGTGCCAGCAGTGTTTCCGGGACATTGAACACTGAAGCTTTCTTT. It specifies CASSVSGTLNTEAFF.

In this sample, this clone turned up a few times. The rearrangement uses TRBV7-2 and TRBJ2-7, with a weak D call TRBD1 (7 bases). Per the germline V gene, CDR1 is SGHTA and CDR2 is FQGNSA. V lost 1 base and J lost 9, with 19 bases in between. CDR3 length equals 15 residues. CDR3 sequence reads: CASSLVGGRDGGQYF. The CDR3 DNA reads as TGTGCCAGCAGCTTAGTAGGGGGCCGAGACGGGGGGCAGTACTTC.

The chain uses TRBV28 and TRBJ2-7, with TRBD2 identical over 12 bases. Germline V gene data show CDR1 as MDHEN and CDR2 as SYDVKM. V lost 6 bases to trimming and J lost 7 bases; unmatched junction nucleotides: 13. CDR3 length equals 16 residues. This CDR3 reads CASSSARLAGEGEQYF. The CDR3 bases are TGTGCCAGCAGCAGCGCTCGACTAGCGGGAGAGGGTGAGCAGTACTTC.

The chain combines TRBV10-3 with TRBJ2-7, with 10 bases lining up with TRBD1. This CDR3 comprises 18 residues. Per germline, CDR1 ENHRY and CDR2 SYGVKD. With V trimmed by 4 bases and J by 0 bases, 12 bases remained unmatched. The CDR3 DNA is TGTGCCATCAGTGGGACGATCCCGGGACAGGGGCCCTCCTACGAGCAGTACTTC. This translates into CAISGTIPGQGPSYEQYF.

This clone has only a few counts. This sequence joins TRBV30 and TRBJ1-5; no clear D gene. This CDR3 is 14 amino acids long. V was clipped by 0 bases and J by 3 bases, with 9 bases between them. CDR1 and CDR2 from the germline V gene are GTSNPN and SVGIG (reference sequence). The CDR3 loop is CAWSVGLNNQPQHF. CDR3 DNA sequence: TGTGCCTGGAGTGTAGGACTGAACAATCAGCCCCAGCATTTT.

The rearrangement joins TRBV29-1 to TRBJ1-1; D gene unclear. CDR1 is SQVTM, CDR2 ANQGSEA, per germline. This CDR3 is built from 13 residues. Trimming stripped 7 bases from V and 5 bases from J, with 17 bases between. CDR3 sequence: CSDWSPGTTEAFF. Here the CDR3 DNA reads TGCAGCGATTGGAGCCCCGGTACGACTGAAGCTTTCTTT.

The J gene is TRBJ1-2, the V gene TRBV18; 8 bases agree with TRBD1. V lost 1 base to trimming and J lost 4 bases; unmatched junction nucleotides: 5. The CDR3 is made up of 15 amino acids. CDR1 is KGHSH and CDR2 is LQKENI in the germline V gene. CDR3 protein: CASSPLDREFYGYTF. The CDR3 DNA follows: TGTGCCAGCTCACCACTGGACAGGGAGTTCTATGGCTACACCTTC.

The V gene is TRBV6-5, the J gene TRBJ2-2; 10 bases are shared with TRBD2. The germline gives CDR1 MNHEY, CDR2 SVGAGI. The V and J ends lost 6 bases and 6 bases, in that order; junction bases with no gene match: 7. This CDR3 is 15 amino acids long. As DNA, the CDR3 is TGTGCCAGCAGGCCTAGCGGGGGTATTGCCGGGGAGCTGTTTTTT. This encodes CASRPSGGIAGELFF.

This chain joins TRBV7-2 and TRBJ1-2; no firm D call. Germline V lookup: CDR1 SGHTA, CDR2 FQGNSA. The CDR3 loop spans 13 amino acids. Between the trimmed V and J ends, which lost 4 bases and 6 bases, there was a span of 12 bases. In DNA, the CDR3 is TGTGCCAGCAGCTCGCGGAGGGTCCATGGCTACACCTTC. It translates to CASSSRRVHGYTF.

CDR3 residues: CASSTSGRTQETQYF. CDR3 in DNA: TGTGCCAGTAGTACTAGCGGGAGGACACAAGAGACCCAGTACTTC. The V gene is TRBV19, the J gene TRBJ2-5, with 11 nucleotides matching TRBD2. Germline V lookup: CDR1 LNHDA, CDR2 SQIVND (reference sequence). The CDR3 has 15 amino acids. V trimming: 4 bases; J trimming: 2 bases; junction bases outside the gene matches: 3.

The gene calls are TRBV5-1 and TRBJ2-1; the match to TRBD2 covers 12 bases. Germline V gives CDR1 SGHRS, CDR2 YFSETQ. V lost 4 bases, J lost 9 bases, and 11 bases stayed unmatched. CDR3 length: 16 amino acids. The CDR3 reads CASSPAGTSGLGEQFF. DNA for the CDR3: TGCGCCAGCAGCCCGGCCGGGACTAGCGGGCTAGGTGAGCAGTTCTTC.

This clone was seen only once. The chain joins TRBV15 to TRBJ2-7, with 10 bases lining up with TRBD1. Germline assignment: CDR1 LNHNV and CDR2 YYDKDF (reference sequence). CDR3 length: 15 residues. J was trimmed by 2 bases and V by 3 bases; bases with no gene match: 4. The CDR3 bases are TGTGCCACCAGCAGCACCGGGACAGGGGCCTACGAGCAGTACTTC. Amino acids: CATSSTGTGAYEQYF.

The rearrangement joins TRBV27 to TRBJ2-1; TRBD1 is a possible D gene (5 bases). V lost 5 bases, J lost 5 bases, and 13 bases lay in between. Germline loops: CDR1 MNHEY, CDR2 SMNVEV (reference sequence). This CDR3 is built from 14 residues. CDR3 in DNA: TGTGCCAGCAGTAGGCAGGGATGGAACAATGAGCAGTTCTTC. Translation gives CASSRQGWNNEQFF.

The rearrangement uses TRBV21-1 and TRBJ1-1. TRBV21-1 is reported as a pseudogene. This CDR3 has 17 residues. The chain's CDR3 is CASSSRPVTESGTEAFF. CDR3 DNA sequence: TGTGCCAGCAGCAGCCGGCCAGTCACCGAATCGGGCACTGAAGCTTTCTTT.

Only one count was recorded for this clone. The chain combines TRBV27 with TRBJ2-7, with a weak D call TRBD1 (5 bases). Germline V gene data show CDR1 as MNHEY and CDR2 as SMNVEV (reference sequence). Trimming removed 7 bases at V and 4 bases at J, with 26 bases between. The CDR3 consists of 17 residues. The CDR3 sequence: CASTRGLAGRPEYEQYF. CDR3 sequence (DNA): TGTGCCAGCACCCGAGGTCTGGCAGGGCGCCCGGAGTACGAGCAGTACTTC.

The rearrangement links TRBV28 to TRBJ2-5, with 10 bases identical to TRBD2. Judging by the DNA end, TRBJ2-7 fits better; the J call may be wrong. Germline CDR1 MDHEN, CDR2 SYDVKM. CDR3 length: 16 amino acids. DNA for the CDR3: TGTGCCAGCAGTGGGACTAGCGAAAACCTCTCCTACGAGCAGTACTTC. Protein: CASSGTSENLSYEQYF.

The chain joins TRBV28 to TRBJ2-7; D possibly corresponds to TRBD1 (8 bases). The CDR3 is 13 amino acids. Trimming stripped 6 bases from V and 6 bases from J, with 15 bases between. Per germline, CDR1 MDHEN and CDR2 SYDVKM. The CDR3 region has the DNA TGTGCCAGCAGAACAGGGGGGGACCGCGAGCAGTACTTC. Translation gives CASRTGGDREQYF.

The rearrangement uses TRBV19 and TRBJ1-2, with a possible D match to TRBD1 (6 bases). The V gene lost 6 bases and the J gene lost 8 bases, with 22 bases spanning the gap. The CDR3 runs to 15 residues. Germline CDR1 LNHDA, CDR2 SQIVND (reference sequence). CDR3 DNA sequence: TGTGCCAGTAGCAACCAATTCCAAGACAGGAACGGCTACACCTTC. It translates to CASSNQFQDRNGYTF. The entire variable domain, with the rest obtained from reference TRBV19 and TRBJ1-2, is as follows: DGGITQSPKYLFRKEGQNVTLSCEQNLNHDAMYWYRQDPGQGLRLIYYSQIVNDFQKGDIAEGYSVSREKKESFPLTVTSAQKNPTAFYLCASSNQFQDRNGYTFGSGTRLTVV.

The V gene is TRBV7-3, the J gene TRBJ2-7; TRBD1 might be the D (6 bases). V shed 0 bases and J shed 2 bases, with 8 bases lying between them. Germline CDR1 reads SGHTA; CDR2 reads FQGTGA. The CDR3 totals 14 residues. In nucleotides, the CDR3 is TGTGCCAGCAGCTTAACGGACAGTACCTACGAGCAGTACTTC. This encodes CASSLTDSTYEQYF.

As for this clone: One end of the junction varies from germline; a read error may be responsible. The chain couples TRBV7-9 to TRBJ2-5, with 11 bases matching TRBD1. CDR3 length: 17 residues. Germline V lookup: CDR1 SEHNR, CDR2 FQNEAQ (reference sequence). In DNA, the CDR3 is TGTTCCAGCAGCTTACCCACACTGGACAGGGGGCAGGAGACCCAGTACTTC. It translates to CSSSLPTLDRGQETQYF.

V usage is TRBV5-5 and J usage is TRBJ2-7, with 7 positions matching TRBD1. The CDR3 totals 14 residues. The germline gives CDR1 SGHKS, CDR2 YYEKEE (reference sequence). Trimming at V came to 6 bases and at J to 2 bases, leaving 8 bases not matched to a gene. In DNA, the CDR3 is TGTGCCAGCAACCGTCCCGGGACAGCCTACGAGCAGTACTTC. It codes for CASNRPGTAYEQYF.

CDR3 nucleotide sequence: TGTGCCAGCAGGGAAACTCCCGGGAATGAGCAGTTCTTC. It is translated as CASRETPGNEQFF. The rearrangement links TRBV7-2 to TRBJ2-1; D remains unclear. The germline CDR1 and CDR2 sequences are SGHTA and FQGNSA. This CDR3 is 13 amino acids long. The V and J ends lost 6 bases and 7 bases respectively, with 13 bases between them.

Comments on this clone: This CDR3 fails to terminate in the conserved phenylalanine or tryptophan, so it likely reflects a read error. This chain links TRBV2 with TRBJ2-7, with TRBD1 matching 8 bases. Germline assignment: CDR1 SNHLY and CDR2 FYNNEI. The CDR3 has 14 amino acids. CDR3 bases: TGTGCCGGCAGTGCCGGGACAGGTTACTACGAGCAGTACCTC. This gives the protein CAGSAGTGYYEQYL.